This TCR beta chain was sequenced during a study of response to subunit inactivated influenza vaccine. Study outcomes and limitations: That few new T cells are recruited by each seasonal influenza vaccination was the authors' suggestion.

TCRdb re-called the RT-PCR reads with MiXCR, one entry per CDR3 protein. This sample carries roughly 570,000 distinct CDR3 sequences, roughly 15% of them seen once, and the ten largest clones take approximately 10%. The CDR3 covers 14 residues. Trimming removed 5 bases from V and 0 bases from J, with 8 bases in between. CDR1 is MNHEY and CDR2 is SVGEGT in the germline V gene. There are a few counts of this clonotype. As yet, its antigen is unknown. The V call is TRBV6-2 or TRBV6-3, the J call TRBJ2-1, with D unclear. The sequencing used PBMCs from blood, collected roughly 12 days after vaccination. This clonotype was obtained from a man over 45 who received an inactivated influenza vaccine. CDR3 DNA: TGTGCCAGCAGTGGACCGGGCTCCTACAATGAGCAGTTCTTC. It is translated as CASSGPGSYNEQFF.